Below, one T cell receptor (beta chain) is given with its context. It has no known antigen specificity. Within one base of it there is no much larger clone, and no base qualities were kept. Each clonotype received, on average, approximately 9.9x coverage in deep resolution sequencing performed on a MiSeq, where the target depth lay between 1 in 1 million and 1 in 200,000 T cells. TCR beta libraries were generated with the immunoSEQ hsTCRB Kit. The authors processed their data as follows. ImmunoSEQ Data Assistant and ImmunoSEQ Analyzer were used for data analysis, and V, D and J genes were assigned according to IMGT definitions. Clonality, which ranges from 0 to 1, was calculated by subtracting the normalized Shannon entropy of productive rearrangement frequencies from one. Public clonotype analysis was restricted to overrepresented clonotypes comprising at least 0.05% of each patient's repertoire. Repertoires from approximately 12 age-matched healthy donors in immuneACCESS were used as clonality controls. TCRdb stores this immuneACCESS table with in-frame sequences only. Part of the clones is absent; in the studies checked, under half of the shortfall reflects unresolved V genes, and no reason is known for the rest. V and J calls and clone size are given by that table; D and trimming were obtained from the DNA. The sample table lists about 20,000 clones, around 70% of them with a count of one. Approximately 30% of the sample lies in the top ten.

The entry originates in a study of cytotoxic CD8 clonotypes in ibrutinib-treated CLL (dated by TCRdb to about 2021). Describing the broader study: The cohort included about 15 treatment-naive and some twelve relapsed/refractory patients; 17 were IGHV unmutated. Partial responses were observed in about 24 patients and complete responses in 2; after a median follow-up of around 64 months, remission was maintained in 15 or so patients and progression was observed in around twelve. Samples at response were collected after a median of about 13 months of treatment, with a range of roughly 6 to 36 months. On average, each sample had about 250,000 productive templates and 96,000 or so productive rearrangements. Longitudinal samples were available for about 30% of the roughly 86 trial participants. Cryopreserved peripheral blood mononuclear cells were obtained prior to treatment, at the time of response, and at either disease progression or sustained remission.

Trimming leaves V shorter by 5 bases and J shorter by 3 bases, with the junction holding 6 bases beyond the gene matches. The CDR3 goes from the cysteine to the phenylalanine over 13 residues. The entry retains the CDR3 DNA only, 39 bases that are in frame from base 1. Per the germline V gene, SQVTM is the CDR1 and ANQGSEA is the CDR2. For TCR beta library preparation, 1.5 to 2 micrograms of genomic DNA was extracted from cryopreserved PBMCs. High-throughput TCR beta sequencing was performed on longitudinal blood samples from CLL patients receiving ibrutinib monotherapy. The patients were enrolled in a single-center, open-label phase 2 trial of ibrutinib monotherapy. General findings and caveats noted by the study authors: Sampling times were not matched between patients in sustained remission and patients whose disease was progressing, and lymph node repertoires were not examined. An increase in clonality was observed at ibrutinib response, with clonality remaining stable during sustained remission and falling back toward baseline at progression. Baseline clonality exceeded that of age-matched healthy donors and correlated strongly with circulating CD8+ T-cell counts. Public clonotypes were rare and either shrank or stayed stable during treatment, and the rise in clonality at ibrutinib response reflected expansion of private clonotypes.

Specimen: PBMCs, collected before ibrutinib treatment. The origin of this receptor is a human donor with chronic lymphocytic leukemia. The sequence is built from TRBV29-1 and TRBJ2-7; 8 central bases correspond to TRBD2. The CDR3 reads CSVSAGDFYEQYF. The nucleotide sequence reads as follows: TGCAGCGTTTCAGCGGGAGATTTCTACGAGCAGTACTTC.